The 8 T cell receptor beta chains in this list originate from one sample, sequenced in a study of blood T cell repertoires in COVID-19. The table came from immunoSEQ multiplex PCR; TCRdb's copy has only in-frame clones and leaves some out. The table lists 300,000 to 350,000 clones, 80% to 90% of them singletons. The sample was PBMCs or T cells enriched from blood (not recorded which). These receptor sequences come from a woman aged 40 to 49 with acute COVID-19.

The V call is TRBV6-4, the J call TRBJ2-1; a possible D gene is TRBD2 (6 bases). Germline V gene lookup returns CDR1 MRHNA and CDR2 SNTAGT. V lost 1 base and J lost 7, with 17 bases in between. The length of the CDR3 is 16 residues. DNA of the CDR3: TGTGCCAGCAGTGACTTCCCGGCCCAGACTAGAAATGAGCAGTTCTTC. Translation: CASSDFPAQTRNEQFF.

The CDR3 coding sequence is TGTGCCAGCAGCTCCGGACTAGCTGAAGAGACCCAGTACTTC. Protein: CASSSGLAEETQYF. The chain joins TRBV7-6 to TRBJ2-5; 8 bases line up with TRBD2. Germline CDR1 is SGHVS and CDR2 is FNYEAQ. The CDR3 runs to 14 residues. The J segment lost 3 bases and the V segment lost 4 bases, leaving 4 bases of the junction unmatched.

The chain carries TRBV19 and TRBJ1-1; the D is unclear. The germline V and J ends were trimmed by 1 base and 3 bases, with 12 bases remaining between them. Germline CDR1 LNHDA, CDR2 SQIVND (reference sequence). This CDR3 spans 15 amino acids. CDR3 region: CASSIGGFLHTEAFF. The CDR3, as DNA: TGTGCCAGTAGTATAGGAGGATTCCTGCACACTGAAGCTTTCTTT.

In this sample, this clone turned up once. The same CDR3 arises from other DNA sequences in this sample as well. V usage is TRBV20-1 and J usage is TRBJ2-7; 7 nucleotides match TRBD2. Looked up from germline, CDR1 is DFQATT and CDR2 is SNEGSKA (reference sequence). J lost 7 bases, V lost 4 bases, and 4 bases had no gene match. This CDR3 is built from 11 residues. The CDR3 spells CSATGGGEQYF. CDR3 nucleotide sequence: TGCAGTGCTACGGGGGGTGGTGAGCAGTACTTC.

This clone came up a few times. The rearrangement uses TRBV6-5 and TRBJ1-2; TRBD1 agrees at 7 bases. V lost 6 bases to trimming and J lost 6 bases; unmatched junction nucleotides: 4. Germline V gene lookup returns CDR1 MNHEY and CDR2 SVGAGI. The CDR3 consists of 12 residues. CDR3 nucleotides: TGTGCCAGCAGCAAAACAGGGGATGGCTACACCTTC. It codes for CASSKTGDGYTF.

The chain couples TRBV4-1 to TRBJ1-2, with D tentatively TRBD1 (6 bases). The V gene's germline CDR1 is MGHRA and CDR2 YSYEKL. The CDR3 totals 16 residues. The V and J ends lost 3 bases and 1 base respectively, with 15 bases between them. The CDR3 sequence is CASSHTRGQLNYGYTF. The CDR3 coding sequence is TGCGCCAGCAGCCATACCCGCGGACAGCTTAACTATGGCTACACCTTC.

The CDR3 DNA reads TGTGCCAGCACAGGAAGCTCCTATAATTCACCCCTCCACTTT. It specifies CASTGSSYNSPLHF. The V gene is TRBV28, the J gene TRBJ1-6; D is unclear. Trimming shortened V by 7 bases and J by 0 bases, and 7 bases separated the two germline ends. Germline loops: CDR1 MDHEN, CDR2 SYDVKM. The CDR3 sequence is 14 residues long.

The rearrangement uses TRBV6-2 or TRBV6-3 and TRBJ2-3; tentatively, D is TRBD1 (6 bases). Between the trimmed V and J ends, which lost 6 bases and 2 bases, there was a span of 21 bases. There are 17 residues in the CDR3. Germline CDR1 and CDR2: MNHEY and SVGEGT. The CDR3 region is CASSLRWDTWNTDTQYF. The DNA for the CDR3 is TGTGCCAGCAGCCTGAGGTGGGACACCTGGAACACAGATACGCAGTATTTT.